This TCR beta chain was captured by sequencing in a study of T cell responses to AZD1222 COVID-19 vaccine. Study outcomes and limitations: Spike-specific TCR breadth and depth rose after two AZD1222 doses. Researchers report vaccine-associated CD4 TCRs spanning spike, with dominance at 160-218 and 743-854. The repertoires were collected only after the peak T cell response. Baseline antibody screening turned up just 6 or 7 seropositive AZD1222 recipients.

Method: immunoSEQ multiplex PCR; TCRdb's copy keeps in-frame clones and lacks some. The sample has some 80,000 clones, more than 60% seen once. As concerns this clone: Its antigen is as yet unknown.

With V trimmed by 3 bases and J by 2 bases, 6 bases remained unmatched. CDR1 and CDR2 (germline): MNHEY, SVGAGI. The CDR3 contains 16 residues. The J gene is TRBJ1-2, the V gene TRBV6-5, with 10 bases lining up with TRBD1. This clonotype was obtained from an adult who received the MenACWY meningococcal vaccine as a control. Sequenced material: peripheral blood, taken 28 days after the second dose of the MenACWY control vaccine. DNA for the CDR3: TGTGCCAGCAGTTATATCCCGGGACAGGGGAACTATGGCTACACCTTC. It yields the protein CASSYIPGQGNYGYTF.